This TCR beta chain emerged from a study of blood T cell repertoires in COVID-19. Across the whole study: PBMCs, B-cell-depleted T cells, or T cells were the source of the cDNA or gDNA that made up the material.

Per the original methods: Amplification from reference gene primers served as the basis for estimated nucleated cell counts. The repertoire was sequenced with immunoSEQ multiplex PCR; TCRdb's copy has only in-frame clones and lacks some. V and J calls and clone size are those listed in that table; D and trimming were worked out from the DNA. This table holds more than 150,000 clones, 85% to 95% found once. CDR3 length equals 15 residues. J was trimmed by 3 bases and V by 5 bases; bases with no gene match: 3. Germline CDR1 reads SGHTA; CDR2 reads FQGNSA. The TCR originated in a man between 45 and 60 years old with acute or convalescent COVID-19. The chain has TRBV7-2 and TRBJ2-1; TRBD1 agrees at 11 bases. The sequencing input was peripheral blood. The CDR3 is CASSLGQGGYNEQFF. Here the CDR3 DNA reads TGTGCCAGCAGCCTGGGACAGGGGGGCTACAATGAGCAGTTCTTC.